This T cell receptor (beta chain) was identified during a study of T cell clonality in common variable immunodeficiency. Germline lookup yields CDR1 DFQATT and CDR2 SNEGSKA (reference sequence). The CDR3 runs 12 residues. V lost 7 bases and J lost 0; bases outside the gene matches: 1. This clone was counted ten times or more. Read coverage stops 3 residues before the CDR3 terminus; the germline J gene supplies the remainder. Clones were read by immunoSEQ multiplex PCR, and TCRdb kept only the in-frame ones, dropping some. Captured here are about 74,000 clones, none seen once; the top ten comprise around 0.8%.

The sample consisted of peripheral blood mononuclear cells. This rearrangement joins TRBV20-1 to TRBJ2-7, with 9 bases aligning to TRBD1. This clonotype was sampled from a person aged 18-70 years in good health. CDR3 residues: CSGDRDSYEQYF. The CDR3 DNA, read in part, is TGCAGTGGGGACAGGGACTCCTACGAG.